A single count supports the clone carrying this TCR beta chain. The antigen is not known. This record comes from a study of CD8+ T cells in alopecia areata. Study results and caveats: Researchers reported that TCR sharing among patients proved less clear than in mice, possibly HLA-linked. It was lesional scalp, especially alopecia totalis/universalis, that showed higher clonality than normal scalp. Resident alphabeta T-cell populations of normal skin are likewise subject to sequencing in scalp samples.

Using a FACSAria, the CD4+ and CD8+ T cells were sorted from the PBMCs. Extraction and reverse transcription of RNA yielded cDNA as the sequencing template. TCRdb's table, derived via immunoSEQ multiplex PCR, lists solely in-frame clones and lacks some. The sample yields 95,000 to 120,000 clones, around 59% seen once. CDR1 is SGHDT and CDR2 is YYEEEE in the germline V gene. This CDR3 comprises 15 residues. V lost 0 bases, J lost 1 base, and 10 bases lay in between. Sequenced input: CD8+ T cells sorted from blood. The TCR was taken from a human donor in good health. This chain connects TRBV5-6 to TRBJ1-1; D not certain. CDR3 bases: TGTGCCAGCAGCTTGGGGGCAGCCACGAACACTGAAGCTTTCTTT. Translation: CASSLGAATNTEAFF.